Listed here are 14 T cell receptor beta chains from one sample, sequenced in a study of cytomegalovirus exposure and HLA in healthy donors. With 60 Vbeta and 13 Jbeta primers, the PCR was carried out. The protocol was immunoSEQ multiplex PCR, while the TCRdb copy is restricted to in-frame clones and leaves out a portion. This repertoire shows some 170,000 clones, just over 70% found once; its top ten account for roughly 2.5%. Material for sequencing was PBMCs. All receptors derive from a human donor in good health.

The rearrangement links TRBV6-1 to TRBJ1-1, with TRBD1 matching over 7 bases. The germline CDR1 and CDR2 sequences are MNHNS and SASEGT. V lost 8 bases and J lost 5; bases outside the gene matches: 8. The CDR3 is 13 amino acids. CDR3 in amino acids: CASGRGPGTEAFF. CDR3 bases: TGTGCCAGCGGAAGGGGGCCCGGGACTGAAGCTTTCTTT.

The V and J genes are TRBV19 and TRBJ1-5; TRBD1 matches at 9 bases. Per the germline V gene, CDR1 is LNHDA and CDR2 is SQIVND (reference sequence). The J segment lost 3 bases and the V segment lost 3 bases, leaving 3 bases of the junction unmatched. The CDR3 sequence is 15 residues long. The CDR3 nucleotides read TGTGCCAGTAGTATCGGGACAGGGCCCAATCAGCCCCAGCATTTT. This gives the protein CASSIGTGPNQPQHF.

This sequence joins TRBV11-2 and TRBJ1-5; D possibly corresponds to TRBD1 (5 bases). Germline CDR1 reads SGHAT; CDR2 reads FQNNGV. Trimming removed 6 bases at V and 1 base at J, with 10 bases between. The CDR3 totals 14 residues. The CDR3 DNA is TGTGCCAGCAGGGGGGAGGGGAGCAATCAGCCCCAGCATTTT. Translation: CASRGEGSNQPQHF.

A word on this clone: The sample holds other DNA sequences that translate to the same CDR3. The chain has TRBV19 and TRBJ2-3; TRBD2 aligns across 7 bases. Germline V CDR1 and CDR2: LNHDA, SQIVND (reference sequence). V lost 5 bases, J lost 1 base, and 9 bases stayed unmatched. This CDR3 is built from 16 residues. This CDR3 reads CASSSRLAVGTDTQYF. The CDR3 bases are TGTGCCAGTAGTTCCAGGCTAGCGGTGGGCACAGATACGCAGTATTTT.

V and J are TRBV9 and TRBJ2-5, with TRBD2 matching over 10 bases. The DNA end is a closer match to TRBJ2-7, so the J assignment may be wrong. Germline loops: CDR1 SGDLS, CDR2 YYNGEE. This CDR3 is built from 15 residues. The CDR3 loop is CASSGQASGGYEQYF. In DNA form, the CDR3 reads TGTGCCAGCAGCGGTCAGGCTAGCGGGGGTTACGAGCAGTACTTC.

This chain links TRBV6-1 with TRBJ2-7; 7 positions agree with TRBD1. V gave up 6 bases and J gave up 11 bases; unmatched junction bases: 10. The CDR3 is made up of 12 amino acids. Germline V gene lookup returns CDR1 MNHNS and CDR2 SASEGT. The CDR3 here is CASSATGFRKYF. The CDR3 DNA sequence: TGTGCCAGCAGCGCGACAGGGTTCAGGAAGTACTTC.

This clone was detected only a few times. The chain employs TRBV7-2 and TRBJ2-7; D gene ambiguous. The CDR3 contains 14 residues. Per the germline V gene, CDR1 is SGHTA and CDR2 is FQGNSA. V dropped 4 bases and J dropped 4 bases, with 14 bases sitting between them. CDR3 sequence: CASSSLLVPYEQYF. Written as DNA, the CDR3 is TGTGCCAGCAGCTCACTACTCGTCCCGTACGAGCAGTACTTC.

This clone occurred a few times. The V call is TRBV6-5, the J call TRBJ2-7; 9 nucleotides agree with TRBD2. The germline gives CDR1 MNHEY, CDR2 SVGAGI. Trimming took 5 bases from V and 2 from J; bases not matched to a gene: 7. There are 15 residues in the CDR3. The CDR3 DNA sequence: TGTGCCAGCAGTGTTGGACTAGCGTCGACCTACGAGCAGTACTTC. As protein: CASSVGLASTYEQYF.

The rearrangement joins TRBV7-9 to TRBJ2-5; 9 bases are shared with TRBD2. V gave up 2 bases and J gave up 5 bases; unmatched junction bases: 6. The CDR3 runs to 15 residues. Germline V gene lookup returns CDR1 SEHNR and CDR2 FQNEAQ (reference sequence). This CDR3 is CASSLSSGDGETQYF. The CDR3 nucleotides read TGTGCCAGCAGCTTATCTAGCGGGGATGGGGAGACCCAGTACTTC.

The chain uses TRBV6-1 and TRBJ2-3; possibly TRBD2 for D (6 bases). This CDR3 has 13 residues. CDR1 and CDR2 (germline): MNHNS, SASEGT. V gave up 5 bases and J gave up 4 bases, with 10 bases separating them. CDR3 sequence reads: CASSHRDSDTQYF. The CDR3 DNA reads as TGTGCCAGCAGTCACCGGGACTCAGATACGCAGTATTTT.

This clone was seen a single time. This rearrangement joins TRBV21-1 to TRBJ2-5; the table's D call, TRBD1, has no DNA check behind it. TRBV21-1 is classified as a pseudogene. The CDR3 runs to 12 residues. CDR3 region: CASSTGQETQYF. CDR3 coding DNA: TGTGCCAGCAGCACCGGACAGGAGACCCAGTACTTC.

The rearrangement joins TRBV11-2 to TRBJ2-7; no clear D gene. Between the trimmed V and J ends, which lost 2 bases and 2 bases, there was a span of 4 bases. CDR1 and CDR2 from the germline V gene are SGHAT and FQNNGV. CDR3 length: 12 residues. The CDR3 DNA reads TGTGCCAGCAGCTTATCTACCTACGAGCAGTACTTC. This sequence encodes CASSLSTYEQYF.

A few counts support this clone. The chain recombines TRBV4-3 with TRBJ2-7; perhaps TRBD1 as D (5 bases). CDR3 length: 17 amino acids. V lost 1 base, J lost 0 bases, and 16 bases lay in between. Germline loops: CDR1 LGHNA, CDR2 YSLEER. The CDR3 reads CASSQVLAREDSYEQYF. CDR3 nucleotide sequence: TGCGCCAGCAGCCAAGTTCTGGCCAGGGAAGACTCCTACGAGCAGTACTTC.

The V and J genes are TRBV7-8 and TRBJ2-7; 7 bases match TRBD1. The CDR3 consists of 13 residues. Germline trimming cut 5 bases from V and 2 bases from J; bases unmatched to any gene: 3. The germline V gene has CDR1 SGHVS and CDR2 FQNEAQ. The CDR3: CASSRTGAYEQYF. In DNA form, the CDR3 reads TGTGCCAGCAGCCGGACAGGAGCCTACGAGCAGTACTTC.